The next 18 T cell receptor beta chains were all read from a single sample in a study of blood T cell repertoires in COVID-19. Here immunoSEQ multiplex PCR was the method, and the copy in TCRdb shows in-frame clones only, minus some. The sample lists fewer than 250,000 clones, 89% occurring once. Input material: peripheral blood. All receptors come from a man between 60 and 75 years old who had recovered from COVID-19.

This chain uses TRBV7-9 with TRBJ1-2; 10 bases are shared with TRBD1. Germline CDR1 SEHNR, CDR2 FQNEAQ (reference sequence). Trimming cost V 7 bases and J 7 bases; bases outside gene matches: 6. This CDR3 comprises 13 residues. CDR3 bases: TGTGCCAGCACCGTGACAGGGGGCAGTGGCTACACCTTC. Translated, it gives CASTVTGGSGYTF.

V usage is TRBV2 and J usage is TRBJ1-1; D uncertain. Trimming pared 9 bases from V and 8 bases from J, leaving 13 bases between. Looked up from germline, CDR1 is SNHLY and CDR2 is FYNNEI. The CDR3 sequence is 11 residues long. The CDR3 nucleotides are TGTGCCAGTCTCCACGGAGGGGAAGCTTTCTTT. Translation: CASLHGGEAFF.

CDR3 DNA: TGTGCCAGCAGGCACGAAAGACAGGGCGGGTACGAGCAGTACTTC. Amino acid sequence: CASRHERQGGYEQYF. V is TRBV6-5 and J is TRBJ2-7; 7 bases align to TRBD1. The ends lost 6 bases at V and 4 bases at J; junction bases unmatched: 12. CDR1 MNHEY and CDR2 SVGAGI come from the germline V gene. This CDR3 is 15 amino acids long.

The chain employs TRBV5-5 and TRBJ1-6; TRBD1 aligns across 8 bases. Germline V gene data show CDR1 as SGHKS and CDR2 as YYEKEE (reference sequence). V lost 4 bases to trimming and J lost 10 bases; unmatched junction nucleotides: 7. The CDR3 totals 14 residues. The CDR3: CASSASQGVSPLHF. The CDR3 nucleotides read TGTGCCAGCAGCGCATCACAGGGGGTCTCACCCCTCCACTTT.

The V call is TRBV7-2, the J call TRBJ2-3, with TRBD1 matching 10 bases. The CDR3 is 15 amino acids. Germline V CDR1 and CDR2: SGHTA, FQGNSA. V shed 5 bases and J 2 bases; nucleotides not matched to a gene: 4. CDR3 sequence: CASSPGQGFTDTQYF. The DNA for the CDR3 is TGTGCCAGCAGCCCGGGACAGGGGTTCACAGATACGCAGTATTTT. The variable domain in full, completed from reference TRBV7-2 and TRBJ2-3, reads GAGVSQSPSNKVTEKGKDVELRCDPISGHTALYWYRQSLGQGLEFLIYFQGNSAPDKSGLPSDRFSAERTGGSVSTLTIQRTQQEDSAVYLCASSPGQGFTDTQYFGPGTRLTVL.

V and J are TRBV19 and TRBJ2-5; tentative D call: TRBD1 (5 bases). The CDR3 runs 13 residues. V dropped 6 bases and J dropped 2 bases, with 10 bases sitting between them. Germline loops: CDR1 LNHDA, CDR2 SQIVND (reference sequence). CDR3 in amino acids: CASSSQGQETQYF. The CDR3 DNA sequence: TGTGCCAGTAGCAGTCAGGGACAAGAGACCCAGTACTTC.

J is TRBJ2-7 and V is TRBV6-5; 8 bases fit TRBD1. The CDR3 is made up of 14 amino acids. Unmatched junction bases numbered 6, after V lost 7 bases and J lost 1 base. Germline V CDR1 and CDR2: MNHEY, SVGAGI. The CDR3, as DNA: TGTGCCAGCATGAGACAGGGGTCTTCCTACGAGCAGTACTTC. The encoded protein is CASMRQGSSYEQYF.

The gene calls are TRBV11-2 and TRBJ1-6, with D perhaps matching TRBD1 (5 bases). This CDR3 comprises 15 residues. CDR1 and CDR2 (germline): SGHAT, FQNNGV. V was trimmed by 0 bases and J by 9 bases, leaving 12 bases between them. CDR3: CASSLDPQGVSPLHF. The CDR3 nucleotides are TGTGCCAGCAGCTTAGATCCGCAGGGTGTTTCACCCCTCCACTTT.

This clone was counted once. V usage is TRBV5-5 and J usage is TRBJ1-1; D call uncertain. The V gene lost 0 bases and the J gene lost 1 base, with 10 bases spanning the gap. The CDR3 covers 15 residues. The V gene's germline CDR1 is SGHKS and CDR2 YYEKEE (reference sequence). This CDR3 reads CASSLAGVRNTEAFF. Written as DNA, the CDR3 is TGTGCCAGCAGCTTGGCCGGGGTTAGGAACACTGAAGCTTTCTTT.

The chain recombines TRBV2 with TRBJ1-1; tentative D call: TRBD1 (5 bases). Trimming pared 6 bases from V and 1 base from J, leaving 12 bases between. Germline V lookup: CDR1 SNHLY, CDR2 FYNNEI. The CDR3 totals 14 residues. The CDR3 here is CASSRQSQNTEAFF. CDR3 sequence (DNA): TGTGCCAGCAGCCGACAGTCCCAGAACACTGAAGCTTTCTTT.

The chain carries TRBV6-2 or TRBV6-3 and TRBJ1-3; possibly TRBD1 for D (5 bases). The CDR3 covers 16 residues. CDR1 and CDR2 from the germline V gene are MNHEY and SVGEGT. Between the trimmed V and J ends, which lost 3 bases and 0 bases, there was a span of 12 bases. CDR3 region: CASSYSTGFSGNTIYF. The CDR3 DNA is TGTGCCAGCAGTTATTCTACAGGATTCTCTGGAAACACCATATATTTT.

This clone was seen only once. This chain links TRBV25-1 with TRBJ2-7, with D perhaps TRBD2 (5 bases). The CDR3 has 13 amino acids. CDR1 and CDR2 (germline): MGHDK, SYGVNS. Between the trimmed V and J ends, which lost 6 bases and 2 bases, there was a span of 11 bases. CDR3 nucleotides: TGTGCCAGCAGAGACTCGGGAACCTACGAGCAGTACTTC. It encodes CASRDSGTYEQYF.

V is TRBV20-1 and J is TRBJ1-1, with TRBD1 matching over 9 bases. CDR1 and CDR2 (germline): DFQATT, SNEGSKA (reference sequence). V lost 5 bases, J lost 8 bases, and 3 bases stayed unmatched. The CDR3 has 11 residues. CDR3: CSALDRGEAFF. CDR3 in DNA: TGCAGTGCTTTGGACAGGGGAGAAGCTTTCTTT.

This clone was observed a handful of times. The chain uses TRBV19 and TRBJ1-3, with D perhaps matching TRBD1 (6 bases). The V end was cut by 5 bases, the J end by 6 bases, with 14 bases between. The CDR3 spans 14 residues. CDR1 LNHDA and CDR2 SQIVND come from the germline V gene (reference sequence). CDR3 DNA: TGTGCCAGTAGTTTACAGGGATTTGAAAACACCATATATTTT. Its translation: CASSLQGFENTIYF.

CDR3 in DNA: TGTGCCAGCAGTTCCCAACCGGGGGGGGCGGAGCAGTTCTTC. This codes for CASSSQPGGAEQFF. V and J are TRBV28 and TRBJ2-1, with 8 bases matching TRBD2. Germline-derived CDR1 and CDR2 are MDHEN and SYDVKM. The ends lost 4 bases at V and 10 bases at J; junction bases unmatched: 9. This CDR3 has 14 amino acids.

Concerning this clone: Additional DNA sequences in this sample encode the identical CDR3. J is TRBJ1-2 and V is TRBV14; D might be TRBD1 (6 bases). V lost 3 bases, J lost 3 bases, and 11 bases lay in between. CDR1 and CDR2 from the germline V gene are SGHDN and FVKESK. The CDR3 sequence is 14 residues long. The CDR3 DNA reads TGTGCCAGCAGCCAGGGTCGACAGGACTATGGCTACACCTTC. Its translation: CASSQGRQDYGYTF.

This clone was seen only once. This chain joins TRBV5-5 and TRBJ2-7; 7 nucleotides align to TRBD1. V was clipped by 0 bases and J by 6 bases; unmatched bases: 6. The CDR3 consists of 14 residues. CDR1 SGHKS and CDR2 YYEKEE come from the germline V gene (reference sequence). The CDR3 region has the DNA TGTGCCAGCAGCTTGGCCGGGACAGCGGTCGAGCAGTACTTC. It codes for CASSLAGTAVEQYF.

J is TRBJ2-7 and V is TRBV6-5, with TRBD1 as a possible D gene (5 bases). The length of the CDR3 is 15 residues. Germline-derived CDR1 and CDR2 are MNHEY and SVGAGI. Trimming stripped 6 bases from V and 3 bases from J, with 18 bases between. Here the CDR3 reads CASSPGKQTDYEQYF. Here the CDR3 DNA reads TGTGCCAGCAGCCCAGGGAAACAGACAGACTACGAGCAGTACTTC.